This T cell receptor (beta chain) was found in a study of blood T cell repertoires in COVID-19. This clone was seen a handful of times. This specimen includes other DNA sequences encoding the same CDR3. Trimming removed 2 bases from V and 4 bases from J, with 6 bases in between. The CDR3 is made up of 13 amino acids. CDR1 is SEHNR, CDR2 FQNEAQ, per germline (reference sequence). Sequencing was performed with immunoSEQ multiplex PCR; in TCRdb, only in-frame clones are kept and a portion is missing. This table holds roughly 140,000 clones, about 76% found once. The chain carries TRBV7-9 and TRBJ2-1; a possible D gene is TRBD1 (6 bases). Sequencing was done on a sample of peripheral blood. This clonotype was sampled from a human donor in a cohort sampled during active COVID-19. Here the CDR3 reads CASSLQGYNEQFF. The CDR3 nucleotides read TGTGCCAGCAGCTTACAGGGGTACAATGAGCAGTTCTTC.